What follows are 9 T cell receptor beta chains derived from one specimen sequenced in a study of T cell responses to AZD1222 COVID-19 vaccine. Clones were sequenced by immunoSEQ multiplex PCR, and TCRdb holds only the in-frame ones, with some missing. Of 150,000 to 200,000 clones detected, less than 95% appear once; the ten largest clones hold around 1.5%. This specimen was peripheral blood, taken on day 0 of AZD1222 vaccination. These receptors were collected from an adult in good health.

A remark on this clone: The same CDR3 is also encoded by other DNA sequences in this sample. The chain couples TRBV10-3 to TRBJ1-2, with D unclear. Trimming removed 3 bases at V and 6 bases at J, with 5 bases between. This CDR3 spans 11 amino acids. CDR1 and CDR2 (germline): ENHRY, SYGVKD. The CDR3 region is CAISERDGYTF. As DNA, the CDR3 is TGTGCCATCAGTGAAAGGGATGGCTACACCTTC.

V gene TRBV5-4 combines with J gene TRBJ2-7; 8 nucleotides agree with TRBD1. Germline V lookup: CDR1 SGHNT, CDR2 YYREEE (reference sequence). V was clipped by 0 bases and J by 10 bases; unmatched bases: 3. The CDR3 covers 12 residues. CDR3 residues: CASSLEAGGQYF. The DNA of the CDR3 is TGTGCCAGCAGCTTGGAAGCAGGGGGCCAGTACTTC.

The chain combines TRBV10-1 with TRBJ1-1, with D tentatively TRBD1 (5 bases). V was shortened by 9 bases and J by 0 bases, with 8 bases between the two germline ends. The CDR3 is 12 residues long. Per germline, CDR1 WNHNN and CDR2 SYGVQD (reference sequence). CDR3 loop: CARDKLNTEAFF. CDR3 nucleotides: TGCGCCAGGGACAAGCTGAACACTGAAGCTTTCTTT.

This clone turned up a few times. The chain combines TRBV20-1 with TRBJ2-2; D may be TRBD2 (6 bases). V lost 3 bases, J lost 6 bases, and 23 bases lay in between. Germline V CDR1 and CDR2: DFQATT, SNEGSKA (reference sequence). The CDR3 totals 17 residues. This CDR3 reads CSASPPGLSGRAGELFF. CDR3 bases: TGCAGTGCTAGTCCGCCGGGACTCTCGGGAAGGGCCGGGGAGCTGTTTTTT.

V is TRBV5-6 and J is TRBJ1-2; D unclear. Germline CDR1 and CDR2: SGHDT and YYEEEE. V was pared by 1 base and J by 6 bases, with 13 bases between. This CDR3 spans 14 amino acids. The CDR3 nucleotides are TGTGCCAGCAGCTTGTCTGCGGGTCGGAATGGCTACACCTTC. It is translated as CASSLSAGRNGYTF.

The genes are TRBV7-2 and TRBJ2-3; D gene ambiguous. CDR1 SGHTA and CDR2 FQGNSA come from the germline V gene. Trimming shortened V by 5 bases and J by 2 bases, and 14 bases separated the two germline ends. This CDR3 has 15 residues. Here the CDR3 reads CASSPRPSPTDTQYF. CDR3 nucleotides: TGTGCCAGCAGCCCAAGGCCCTCCCCCACAGATACGCAGTATTTT.

The chain employs TRBV6-2 or TRBV6-3 and TRBJ2-1; D remains unclear. Germline CDR1 is MNHEY and CDR2 is SVGEGT. This CDR3 region has 15 residues. With 2 bases removed from V and 5 bases from J, the gap between germline ends came to 13 bases. CDR3 bases: TGTGCCAGCAGTTACAAGGCAGTCCGCGACAATGAGCAGTTCTTC. It translates to CASSYKAVRDNEQFF.

The chain recombines TRBV27 with TRBJ1-5; D unclear. Trimming removed 6 bases at V and 2 bases at J, with 11 bases between. Per germline, CDR1 MNHEY and CDR2 SMNVEV (reference sequence). CDR3 length: 14 residues. CDR3 in DNA: TGTGCCAGCAGCGAAGTAGGAGGCAATCAGCCCCAGCATTTT. This gives the protein CASSEVGGNQPQHF.

Only one count was recorded for this clone. The V gene is TRBV20-1, the J gene TRBJ2-2; D gene uncertain. There are 9 residues in the CDR3. Germline CDR1 is DFQATT and CDR2 is SNEGSKA (reference sequence). CDR3 loop: CRGSGELFF. CDR3 DNA: TGCAGGGGTAGCGGGGAGCTGTTTTTT.